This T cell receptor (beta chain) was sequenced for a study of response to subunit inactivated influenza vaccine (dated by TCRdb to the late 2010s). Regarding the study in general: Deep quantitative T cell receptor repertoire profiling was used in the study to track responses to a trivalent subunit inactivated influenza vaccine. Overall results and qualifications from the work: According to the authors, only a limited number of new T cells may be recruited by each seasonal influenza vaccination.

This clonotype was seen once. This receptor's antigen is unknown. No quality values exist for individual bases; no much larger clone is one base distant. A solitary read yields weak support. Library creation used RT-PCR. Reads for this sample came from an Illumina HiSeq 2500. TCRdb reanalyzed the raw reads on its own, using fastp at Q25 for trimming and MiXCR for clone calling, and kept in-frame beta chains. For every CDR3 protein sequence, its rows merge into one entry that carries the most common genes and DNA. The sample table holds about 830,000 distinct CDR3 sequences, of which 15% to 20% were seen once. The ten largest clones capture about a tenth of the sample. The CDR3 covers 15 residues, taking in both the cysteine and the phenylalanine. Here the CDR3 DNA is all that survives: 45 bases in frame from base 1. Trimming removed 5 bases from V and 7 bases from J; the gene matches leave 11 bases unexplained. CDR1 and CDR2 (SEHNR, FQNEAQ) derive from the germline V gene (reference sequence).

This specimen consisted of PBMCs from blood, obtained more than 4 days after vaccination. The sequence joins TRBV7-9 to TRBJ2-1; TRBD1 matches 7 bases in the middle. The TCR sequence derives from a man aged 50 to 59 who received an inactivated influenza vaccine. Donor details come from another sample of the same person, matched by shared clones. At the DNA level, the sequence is TGTGCCAGCAGCGCAGCCCAGGGGGTGAATAATGAGCAGTTCTTC. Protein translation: CASSAAQGVNNEQFF.